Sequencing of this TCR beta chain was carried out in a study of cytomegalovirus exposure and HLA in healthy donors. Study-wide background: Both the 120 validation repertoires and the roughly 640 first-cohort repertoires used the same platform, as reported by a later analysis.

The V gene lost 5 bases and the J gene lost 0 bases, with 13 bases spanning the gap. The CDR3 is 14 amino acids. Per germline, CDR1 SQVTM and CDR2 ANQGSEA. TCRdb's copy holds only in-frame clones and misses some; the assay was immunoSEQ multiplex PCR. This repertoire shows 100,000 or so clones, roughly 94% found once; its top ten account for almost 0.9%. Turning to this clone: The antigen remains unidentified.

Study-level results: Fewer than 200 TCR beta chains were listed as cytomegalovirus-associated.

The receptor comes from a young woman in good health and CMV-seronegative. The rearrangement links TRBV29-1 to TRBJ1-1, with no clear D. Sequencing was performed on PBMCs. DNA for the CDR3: TGCAGCGTTTGTCCAGGCCCGATGAACACTGAAGCTTTCTTT. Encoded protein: CSVCPGPMNTEAFF.